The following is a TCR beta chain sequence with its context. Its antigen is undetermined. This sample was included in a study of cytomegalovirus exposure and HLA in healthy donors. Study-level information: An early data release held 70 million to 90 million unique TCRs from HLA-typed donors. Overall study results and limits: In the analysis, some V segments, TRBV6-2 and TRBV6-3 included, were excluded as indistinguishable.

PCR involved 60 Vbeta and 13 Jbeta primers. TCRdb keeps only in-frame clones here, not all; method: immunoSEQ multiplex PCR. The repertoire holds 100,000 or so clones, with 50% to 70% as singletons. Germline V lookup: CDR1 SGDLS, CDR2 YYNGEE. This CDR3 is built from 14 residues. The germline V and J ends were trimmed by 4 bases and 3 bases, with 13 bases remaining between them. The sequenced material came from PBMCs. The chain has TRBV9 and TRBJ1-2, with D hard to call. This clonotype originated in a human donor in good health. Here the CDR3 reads CASSPPSSHYGYTF. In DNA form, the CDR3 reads TGTGCCAGCAGCCCCCCAAGCTCCCACTATGGCTACACCTTC.